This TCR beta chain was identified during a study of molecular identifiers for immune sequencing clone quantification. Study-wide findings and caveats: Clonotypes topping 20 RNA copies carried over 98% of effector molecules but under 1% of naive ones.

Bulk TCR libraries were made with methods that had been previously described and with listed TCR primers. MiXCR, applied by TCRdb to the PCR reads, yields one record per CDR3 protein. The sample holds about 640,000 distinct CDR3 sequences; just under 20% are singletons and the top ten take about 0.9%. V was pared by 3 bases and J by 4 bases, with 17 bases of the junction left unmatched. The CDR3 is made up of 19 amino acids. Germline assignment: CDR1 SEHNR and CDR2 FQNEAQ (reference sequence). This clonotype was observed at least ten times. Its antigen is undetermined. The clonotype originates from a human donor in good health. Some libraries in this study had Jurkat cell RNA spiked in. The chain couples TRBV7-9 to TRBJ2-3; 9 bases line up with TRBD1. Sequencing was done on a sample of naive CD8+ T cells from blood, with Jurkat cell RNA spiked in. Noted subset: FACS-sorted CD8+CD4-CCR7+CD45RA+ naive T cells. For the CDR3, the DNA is TGTGCCAGCAGCTTTCCTTCCGGGGTACAGGGGGCTATCCCAGATACGCAGTATTTT. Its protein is CASSFPSGVQGAIPDTQYF.